This TCR beta chain was profiled in a study of shared clonotypes between healthy human individuals. CD45RO negativity and positive selection for CCR7 defined naive CD8 cells, a population that excluded terminally differentiated effector memory CD45RA+ cells. Libraries were prepared by immunoSEQ multiplex PCR; TCRdb keeps only in-frame clonotypes and omits some of them. Here the sample spans roughly 770,000 clones, around 96% being singletons. Trimming pared 2 bases from V and 4 bases from J, leaving 14 bases between. The CDR3 sequence is 14 residues long. Germline assignment: CDR1 SQVTM and CDR2 ANQGSEA.

This sequence originates from a man in his thirties or forties in good health. V and J are TRBV29-1 and TRBJ1-1; D is undetermined. Sequencing was performed on naive CD8+ T cells sorted from blood. CDR3 loop: CSVESPEGGTEAFF. In nucleotides, the CDR3 is TGCAGCGTTGAATCCCCGGAGGGTGGCACTGAAGCTTTCTTT.